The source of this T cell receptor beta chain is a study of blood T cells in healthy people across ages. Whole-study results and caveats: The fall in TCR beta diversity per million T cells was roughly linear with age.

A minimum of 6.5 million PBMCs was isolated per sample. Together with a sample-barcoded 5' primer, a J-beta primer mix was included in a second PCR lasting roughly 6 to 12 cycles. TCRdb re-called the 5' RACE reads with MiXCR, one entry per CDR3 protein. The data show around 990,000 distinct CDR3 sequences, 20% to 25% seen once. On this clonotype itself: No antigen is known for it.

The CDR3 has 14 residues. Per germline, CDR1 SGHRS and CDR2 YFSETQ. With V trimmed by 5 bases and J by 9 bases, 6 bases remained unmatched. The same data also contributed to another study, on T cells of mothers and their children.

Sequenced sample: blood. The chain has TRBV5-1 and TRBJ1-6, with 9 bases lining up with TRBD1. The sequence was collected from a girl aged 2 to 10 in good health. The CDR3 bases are TGCGCCAGCAGTCTACAGGGGGCGCTTTCACCCCTCCACTTT. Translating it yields CASSLQGALSPLHF.